Following are 18 T cell receptor beta chains from one sample sequenced in a study of OX40 agonist ivuxolimab in advanced cancers. The method was immunoSEQ multiplex PCR; TCRdb's version includes in-frame clones alone and lacks a portion of them. The data hold approximately 70,000 clones, with around 83% observed a single time. The sequences come from CD4+ or CD8+ T cells sorted from blood, collected in a trial of the OX40 agonist ivuxolimab. All receptors come from an adult with an advanced solid tumor such as melanoma, head and neck, liver or kidney cancer.

The chain recombines TRBV9 with TRBJ2-3, with TRBD2 as a possible D gene (7 bases). V lost 2 bases to trimming and J lost 6 bases, with 13 bases between them. CDR3 size: 14 residues. Germline V lookup: CDR1 SGDLS, CDR2 YYNGEE. The CDR3, as DNA: TGTGCCAGCAGCGTCGCTAGGGGGGGTGATACGCAGTATTTT. Its translation is CASSVARGGDTQYF.

The chain combines TRBV7-9 with TRBJ1-2, with 11 bases matching TRBD1. V was pared by 5 bases and J by 3 bases, with 5 bases of the junction left unmatched. The CDR3 sequence is 15 residues long. Per germline, CDR1 SEHNR and CDR2 FQNEAQ (reference sequence). The CDR3 DNA reads as TGTGCCAGCAGCCCCGGACAGGGGGCTTACTATGGCTACACCTTC. This translates into CASSPGQGAYYGYTF.

The chain has TRBV2 and TRBJ2-2; D might be TRBD2 (5 bases). V lost 4 bases and J lost 1, with 10 bases in between. Germline V CDR1 and CDR2: SNHLY, FYNNEI. The CDR3 is 15 residues long. In DNA form, the CDR3 reads TGTGCCAGCAGTGCAGAGCGGTTGAACACCGGGGAGCTGTTTTTT. Its protein is CASSAERLNTGELFF.

This sequence joins TRBV10-3 and TRBJ2-5; 12 bases match TRBD1. CDR1 and CDR2 (germline): ENHRY, SYGVKD. With 3 bases clipped from V and 2 bases from J, the junction kept 4 bases outside the gene matches. The CDR3 is 16 amino acids. CDR3 DNA sequence: TGTGCCATCAGTGATGGGACAGGGGGCCCTCAAGAGACCCAGTACTTC. Encoded protein: CAISDGTGGPQETQYF.

This chain uses TRBV7-2 with TRBJ2-7; unclear D gene. Germline V gives CDR1 SGHTA, CDR2 FQGNSA. The ends were cut back, 5 bases at V and 6 bases at J, with 8 bases in the middle. The CDR3 sequence is 11 residues long. CDR3 nucleotide sequence: TGTGCCAGCAGCCTCCTCTCCGAGCAGTACTTC. Residues: CASSLLSEQYF.

The chain links TRBV7-9 to TRBJ2-3, with D unresolved. Trimming pared 3 bases from V and 3 bases from J, leaving 16 bases between. The germline gives CDR1 SEHNR, CDR2 FQNEAQ (reference sequence). The CDR3 spans 16 residues. This chain's CDR3 is CASSFWDGPVTDTQYF. The CDR3 DNA follows: TGTGCCAGCAGCTTCTGGGATGGCCCGGTAACAGATACGCAGTATTTT. The whole variable domain, filled in from reference TRBV7-9 and TRBJ2-3, reads DTGVSQNPRHKITKRGQNVTFRCDPISEHNRLYWYRQTLGQGPEFLTYFQNEAQLEKSRLLSDRFSAERPKGSFSTLEIQRTEQGDSAMYLCASSFWDGPVTDTQYFGPGTRLTVL.

The V and J genes are TRBV12-5 and TRBJ2-1; 7 positions match TRBD2. The CDR3 is 14 residues long. J lost 8 bases, V lost 4 bases, and 8 bases had no gene match. The germline V gene has CDR1 LGHNT and CDR2 FRNRAP. The CDR3 bases are TGTGCTAGTGGTTCCCCGGGACTACCCCATGAGCAGTTCTTC. Its translation is CASGSPGLPHEQFF.

The genes are TRBV11-2 and TRBJ2-3; either TRBD1 or TRBD2 may fit D (5 bases each). Trimming cost V 6 bases and J 10 bases, with 20 bases left between them. The CDR3 loop spans 14 amino acids. Per germline, CDR1 SGHAT and CDR2 FQNNGV. CDR3 coding DNA: TGTGCCAGCAGTCGGGACCCCCTGGGGAAGGCGCAGTATTTT. Amino acid sequence: CASSRDPLGKAQYF.

Ten or more counts support this clone. The rearrangement uses TRBV7-9 and TRBJ1-2, with 8 bases identical to TRBD1. Trimming removed 3 bases from V and 3 bases from J; junction bases left unmatched: 3. CDR1 and CDR2 (germline): SEHNR, FQNEAQ (reference sequence). The CDR3 has 14 residues. The CDR3 reads CASSLDREDYGYTF. CDR3 in DNA: TGTGCCAGCAGCTTGGACAGGGAGGACTATGGCTACACCTTC.

The V call is TRBV6-1, the J call TRBJ2-3, with 8 bases aligning to TRBD2. Germline-derived CDR1 and CDR2 are MNHNS and SASEGT. J was trimmed by 4 bases and V by 0 bases; bases with no gene match: 6. This CDR3 contains 16 residues. In DNA, the CDR3 is TGTGCCAGCAGTGAAGCCCCAGCGGGAGAACCAGATACGCAGTATTTT. Its protein product is CASSEAPAGEPDTQYF.

The chain recombines TRBV15 with TRBJ1-1, with D unresolved. Germline assignment: CDR1 LNHNV and CDR2 YYDKDF (reference sequence). V was cut by 3 bases and J by 3 bases, with 8 bases left in between. This CDR3 spans 13 amino acids. This CDR3 is CATSSDGDTEAFF. CDR3 in DNA: TGTGCCACCAGCAGTGACGGAGACACTGAAGCTTTCTTT.

Concerning this clone itself: An end of the junction differs from the germline gene, which may be a read error. The same CDR3 is also encoded by other DNA sequences in this sample. The chain carries TRBV27 and TRBJ1-3, with D possibly matching TRBD1 (6 bases). The CDR3 is 16 residues long. From germline, CDR1 is MNHEY and CDR2 SMNVEV (reference sequence). The DNA of the CDR3 is TGCGCCAGCAGTTTGGGGGCACCCCGGGTCGGAAACACCATATATTTT. Translated: CASSLGAPRVGNTIYF.

The V call is TRBV7-9, the J call TRBJ2-7, with 8 bases that match TRBD1. After removal of 4 bases from V and 3 bases from J, the junction contained 2 bases not matched to a gene. Germline CDR1 and CDR2: SEHNR and FQNEAQ (reference sequence). The CDR3 runs 13 residues. CDR3: CASSWDRNYEQYF. The CDR3, as DNA: TGTGCCAGCAGCTGGGACAGGAACTACGAGCAGTACTTC.

The rearrangement links TRBV6-1 to TRBJ2-3, with D possibly matching TRBD2 (5 bases). With 3 bases removed from V and 0 bases from J, the gap between germline ends came to 7 bases. CDR1 is MNHNS, CDR2 SASEGT, per germline. The CDR3 is 14 residues long. The CDR3 loop reads CASSDRTSTDTQYF. The CDR3 nucleotides are TGTGCCAGCAGTGACAGGACTAGCACAGATACGCAGTATTTT.

V gene TRBV29-1 combines with J gene TRBJ1-2; 11 bases map to TRBD1. CDR1 SQVTM and CDR2 ANQGSEA come from the germline V gene. The ends lost 4 bases at V and 3 bases at J; junction bases unmatched: 22. This CDR3 comprises 20 residues. CDR3 nucleotides: TGCAGCGTTGTTCACGCTTGGGGCCGGGACAGGGGGAGTAGAGACTATGGCTACACCTTC. Protein product: CSVVHAWGRDRGSRDYGYTF.

The chain employs TRBV9 and TRBJ2-1; 10 bases are shared with TRBD2. This CDR3 has 15 amino acids. Losses at the gene ends were 4 bases for V and 5 bases for J; bases not matched to a gene: 6. Germline V gives CDR1 SGDLS, CDR2 YYNGEE. The CDR3 sequence is CASSLGTSVHNEQFF. The CDR3 bases are TGTGCCAGCAGCCTCGGGACTAGCGTCCACAATGAGCAGTTCTTC. Supplemented by reference TRBV9 and TRBJ2-1, the full variable domain reads DSGVTQTPKHLITATGQRVTLRCSPRSGDLSVYWYQQSLDQGLQFLIQYYNGEERAKGNILERFSAQQFPDLHSELNLSSLELGDSALYFCASSLGTSVHNEQFFGPGTRLTVL.

This clone appeared a few times. The rearrangement uses TRBV19 and TRBJ1-5, with D possibly TRBD1 on 6 matching bases. Germline CDR1 is LNHDA and CDR2 is SQIVND (reference sequence). Trimming cost V 5 bases and J 7 bases, with 12 bases left between them. The CDR3 spans 13 residues. As DNA, the CDR3 is TGTGCCAGTAGTCTATGGACAGACCAGCCCCAGCATTTT. This encodes CASSLWTDQPQHF.

This sequence joins TRBV6-6 and TRBJ2-7; TRBD1 might be the D (6 bases). The germline V and J ends were trimmed by 1 base and 1 base, with 8 bases remaining between them. Germline CDR1 and CDR2: MNHNY and SVGAGI (reference sequence). The CDR3 loop spans 14 amino acids. DNA for the CDR3: TGTGCCAGCAGTTACTTACAGGGTTCCTACGAGCAGTACTTC. This translates into CASSYLQGSYEQYF.